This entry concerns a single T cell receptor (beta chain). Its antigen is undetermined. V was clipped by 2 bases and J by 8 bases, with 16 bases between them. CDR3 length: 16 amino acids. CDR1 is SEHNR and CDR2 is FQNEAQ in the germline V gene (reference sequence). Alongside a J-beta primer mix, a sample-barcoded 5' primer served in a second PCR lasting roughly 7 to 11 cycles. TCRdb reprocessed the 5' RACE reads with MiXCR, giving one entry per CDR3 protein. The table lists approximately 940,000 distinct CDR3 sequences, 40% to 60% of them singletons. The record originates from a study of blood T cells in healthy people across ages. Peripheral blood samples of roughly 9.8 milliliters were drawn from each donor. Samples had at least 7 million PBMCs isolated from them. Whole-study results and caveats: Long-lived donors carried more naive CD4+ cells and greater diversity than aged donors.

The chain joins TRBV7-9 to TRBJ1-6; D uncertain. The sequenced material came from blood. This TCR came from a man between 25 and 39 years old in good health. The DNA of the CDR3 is TGTGCCAGCAGCTTATTGGATCCAGATCCCGATTCACCCCTCCACTTT. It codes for CASSLLDPDPDSPLHF.